One and the same sample provided the 9 T cell receptor beta chains below, sequenced in a study of siplizumab effects on memory and regulatory T cells. TCRdb's copy holds only in-frame clones and misses some; the assay was immunoSEQ multiplex PCR. Among nearly 85,000 clones listed, roughly 87% were seen once. Sequences were obtained from Tregs sorted from blood. These receptors all stem from a human donor in good health.

The genes are TRBV5-6 and TRBJ2-7; no firm D call. V lost 7 bases and J lost 2, with 10 bases in between. CDR1 and CDR2 (germline): SGHDT, YYEEEE. CDR3 length: 12 residues. The CDR3 region is CASQGQTYEQYF. CDR3 sequence (DNA): TGTGCCAGCCAAGGGCAGACCTACGAGCAGTACTTC. The full variable domain, its missing parts supplied by reference TRBV5-6 and TRBJ2-7, is DAGVTQSPTHLIKTRGQQVTLRCSPKSGHDTVSWYQQALGQGPQFIFQYYEEEERQRGNFPDRFSGHQFPNYSSELNVNALLLGDSALYLCASQGQTYEQYFGPGTRLTVT.

This chain joins TRBV5-1 and TRBJ2-7; 7 nucleotides match TRBD2. Germline CDR1 is SGHRS and CDR2 is YFSETQ. Losses at the gene ends were 7 bases for V and 4 bases for J; bases not matched to a gene: 11. CDR3 length: 14 amino acids. CDR3 in amino acids: CASFDGSGGYEQYF. The CDR3 bases are TGCGCCAGCTTTGACGGCTCCGGGGGGTACGAGCAGTACTTC.

This clone has just a few counts. The rearrangement joins TRBV5-1 to TRBJ2-5; 9 positions match TRBD1. The germline V gene has CDR1 SGHRS and CDR2 YFSETQ. The CDR3 contains 14 residues. The V segment lost 3 bases and the J segment 6 bases; nucleotides outside the gene matches: 6. The CDR3 reads CASSSGQGLKTQYF. CDR3 nucleotide sequence: TGCGCCAGCAGCTCGGGACAGGGCTTAAAGACCCAGTACTTC.

The rearrangement uses TRBV7-9 and TRBJ1-4; no firm D call. Germline assignment: CDR1 SEHNR and CDR2 FQNEAQ (reference sequence). The V end was cut by 5 bases, the J end by 4 bases, with 11 bases between. The CDR3 is 14 amino acids. CDR3 residues: CASSLTEVNEKLFF. Here the CDR3 DNA reads TGTGCCAGCAGCCTGACTGAAGTTAATGAAAAACTGTTTTTT.

The V gene is TRBV19, the J gene TRBJ2-7; 8 nucleotides line up with TRBD2. This CDR3 region has 14 residues. V dropped 3 bases and J dropped 4; count of bases not matched to a gene: 5. Germline V gene sequence: CDR1 LNHDA, CDR2 SQIVND (reference sequence). The CDR3 DNA reads as TGTGCCAGTAGTATGCCAGCGGGGGTTTACGAGCAGTACTTC. Its translation: CASSMPAGVYEQYF.

The J gene is TRBJ2-1, the V gene TRBV21-1; TRBD2 is the table's D call, not checked against the DNA. TRBV21-1 is a recognized pseudogene. CDR3 length: 18 amino acids. The CDR3 protein is CASSPPWDSGGPGNEQFF. As DNA, the CDR3 is TGTGCCAGCAGCCCCCCTTGGGATAGCGGGGGGCCTGGCAATGAGCAGTTCTTC.

The chain uses TRBV10-3 and TRBJ2-2; TRBD2 aligns across 11 bases. CDR1 and CDR2 from the germline V gene are ENHRY and SYGVKD. With 8 bases clipped from V and 4 bases from J, the junction kept 6 bases outside the gene matches. CDR3 length: 15 amino acids. The CDR3 DNA reads as TGTGCCATCGGCCTAGCGGGGGGTCTCACCGGGGAGCTGTTTTTT. As protein: CAIGLAGGLTGELFF.

The CDR3 reads CASSLGGHGYTF. The CDR3 DNA reads TGTGCCAGCAGCTTGGGGGGGCATGGCTACACCTTC. This rearrangement joins TRBV5-6 to TRBJ1-2; D perhaps matches TRBD1 (6 bases). Germline CDR1 is SGHDT and CDR2 is YYEEEE. Trimming removed 0 bases from V and 6 bases from J, with 6 bases in between. The CDR3 covers 12 residues.

CDR3 bases: TGTGCCAGCAGCCCCCTAGGACTCCCGAGCTACGAGCAGTACTTC. This sequence encodes CASSPLGLPSYEQYF. The gene calls are TRBV9 and TRBJ2-7, with D maybe TRBD2 (5 bases). The CDR3 is 15 residues long. Germline values: CDR1 SGDLS, CDR2 YYNGEE. Trimming left V 4 bases short and J 3 bases short, with 17 bases between. The variable domain in full, completed from reference TRBV9 and TRBJ2-7, reads DSGVTQTPKHLITATGQRVTLRCSPRSGDLSVYWYQQSLDQGLQFLIQYYNGEERAKGNILERFSAQQFPDLHSELNLSSLELGDSALYFCASSPLGLPSYEQYFGPGTRLTVT.